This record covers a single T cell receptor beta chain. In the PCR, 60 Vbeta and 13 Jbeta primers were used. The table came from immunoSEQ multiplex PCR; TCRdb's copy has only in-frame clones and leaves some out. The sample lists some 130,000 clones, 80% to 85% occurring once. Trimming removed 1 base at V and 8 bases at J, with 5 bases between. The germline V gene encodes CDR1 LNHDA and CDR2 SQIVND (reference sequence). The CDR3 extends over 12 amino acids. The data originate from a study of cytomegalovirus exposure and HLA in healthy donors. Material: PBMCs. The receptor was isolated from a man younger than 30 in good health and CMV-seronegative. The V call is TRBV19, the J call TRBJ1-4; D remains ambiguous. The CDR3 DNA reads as TGTGCCAGTAGTATAGGAGGGGAAAAACTGTTTTTT. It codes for CASSIGGEKLFF. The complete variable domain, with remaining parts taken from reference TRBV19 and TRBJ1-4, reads DGGITQSPKYLFRKEGQNVTLSCEQNLNHDAMYWYRQDPGQGLRLIYYSQIVNDFQKGDIAEGYSVSREKKESFPLTVTSAQKNPTAFYLCASSIGGEKLFFGSGTQLSVL.